This TCR beta chain was identified during a study of blood T cell repertoires in COVID-19. Participants, about 18 to 90 years old, spanned about two dozen US areas. Per germline, CDR1 MGHRA and CDR2 YSYEKL. The CDR3 sequence is 14 residues long. The J segment lost 3 bases and the V segment lost 3 bases, leaving 3 bases of the junction unmatched. Produced via immunoSEQ multiplex PCR; TCRdb's table is partial and in-frame only. The repertoire holds fewer than 200,000 clones, with more than 75% as singletons. This clone showed up just once. The sample was PBMCs or T cells enriched from blood (not recorded which). This clonotype was sampled from a human donor with acute COVID-19. The donor label of this sample is uncertain. This chain uses TRBV4-1 with TRBJ1-1; 8 positions match TRBD1. CDR3 region: CASSQKTGDTEAFF. The CDR3 nucleotides are TGCGCCAGCAGCCAGAAGACAGGGGACACTGAAGCTTTCTTT.